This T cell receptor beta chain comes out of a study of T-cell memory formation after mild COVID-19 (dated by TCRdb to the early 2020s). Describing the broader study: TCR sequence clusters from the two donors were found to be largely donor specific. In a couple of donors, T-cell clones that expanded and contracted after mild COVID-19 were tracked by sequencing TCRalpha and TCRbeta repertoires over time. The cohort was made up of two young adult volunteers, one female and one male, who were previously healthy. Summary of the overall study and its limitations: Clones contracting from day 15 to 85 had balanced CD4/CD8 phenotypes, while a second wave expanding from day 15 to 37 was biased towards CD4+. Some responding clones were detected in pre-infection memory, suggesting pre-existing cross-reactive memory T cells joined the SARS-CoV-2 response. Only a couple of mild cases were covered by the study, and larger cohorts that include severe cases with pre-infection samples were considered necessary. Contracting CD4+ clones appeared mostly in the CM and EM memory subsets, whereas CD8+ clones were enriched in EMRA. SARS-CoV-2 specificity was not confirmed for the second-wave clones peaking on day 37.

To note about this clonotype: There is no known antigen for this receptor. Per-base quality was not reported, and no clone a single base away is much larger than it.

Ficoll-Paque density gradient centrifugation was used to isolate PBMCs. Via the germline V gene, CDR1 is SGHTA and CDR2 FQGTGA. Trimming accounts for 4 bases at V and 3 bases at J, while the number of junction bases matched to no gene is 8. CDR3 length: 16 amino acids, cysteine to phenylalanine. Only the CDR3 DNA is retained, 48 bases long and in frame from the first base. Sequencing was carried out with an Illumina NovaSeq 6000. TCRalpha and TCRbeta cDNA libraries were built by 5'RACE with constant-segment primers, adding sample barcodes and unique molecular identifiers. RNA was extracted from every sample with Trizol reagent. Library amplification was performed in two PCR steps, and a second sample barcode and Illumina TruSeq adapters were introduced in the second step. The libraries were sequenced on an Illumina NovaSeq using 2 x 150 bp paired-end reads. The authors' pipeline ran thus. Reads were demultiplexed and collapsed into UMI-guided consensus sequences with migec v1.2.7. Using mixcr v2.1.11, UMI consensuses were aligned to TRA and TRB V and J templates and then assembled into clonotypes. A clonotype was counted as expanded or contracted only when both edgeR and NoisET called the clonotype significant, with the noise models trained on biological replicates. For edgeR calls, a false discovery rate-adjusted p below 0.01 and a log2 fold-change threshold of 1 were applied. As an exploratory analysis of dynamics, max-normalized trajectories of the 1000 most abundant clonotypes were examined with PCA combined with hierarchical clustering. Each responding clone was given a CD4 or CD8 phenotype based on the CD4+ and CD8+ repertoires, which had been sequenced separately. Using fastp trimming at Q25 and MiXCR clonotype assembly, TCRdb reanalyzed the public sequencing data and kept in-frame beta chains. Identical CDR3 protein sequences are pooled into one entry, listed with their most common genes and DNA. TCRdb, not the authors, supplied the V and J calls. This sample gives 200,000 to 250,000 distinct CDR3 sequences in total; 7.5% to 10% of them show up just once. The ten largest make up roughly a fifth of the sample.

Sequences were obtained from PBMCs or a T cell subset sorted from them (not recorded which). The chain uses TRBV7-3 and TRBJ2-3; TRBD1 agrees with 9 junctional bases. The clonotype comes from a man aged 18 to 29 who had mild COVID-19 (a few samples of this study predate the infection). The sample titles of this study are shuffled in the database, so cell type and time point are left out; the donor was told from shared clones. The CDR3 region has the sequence CASSSGTGLRTDTQYF. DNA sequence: TGTGCCAGCAGCTCGGGGACAGGGTTACGAACAGATACGCAGTATTTT.